This T cell receptor (beta chain) was sequenced for a study of cytomegalovirus exposure and HLA in healthy donors. Study in general: The 95 to 150 validation repertoires used the same platform as the 650 to 850 first-cohort repertoires, a later analysis reported.

Germline lookup yields CDR1 SGHRS and CDR2 YFSETQ. V lost 2 bases, J lost 5 bases, and 7 bases stayed unmatched. The CDR3 loop spans 15 amino acids. As regards this clone: Its cognate antigen is unknown.

Produced via immunoSEQ multiplex PCR; TCRdb's table is partial and in-frame only. The table records 150,000 to 200,000 clones, roughly 89% of them present only once. Study-wide points: A list of approximately 160 TCR beta chains associated with cytomegalovirus was given. Cytomegalovirus status was reportedly diagnosed by the classifier with high specificity and sensitivity. For most TCR sequences rarity was the rule, although some public TCRs occurred in many donors.

This chain links TRBV5-1 with TRBJ2-7; TRBD1 agrees at 10 bases. Sequences were obtained from PBMCs. This TCR was sampled from a young woman in good health and CMV-seropositive. Written as DNA, the CDR3 is TGCGCCAGCAGCTTCACCGGGACAGGGGTTGACGAGCAGTACTTC. Encoded protein: CASSFTGTGVDEQYF.